This record looks at one TCR beta chain sequence and its context. Original processing notes: The authors estimated nucleated cell counts from reference gene primer amplification. Libraries were prepared by immunoSEQ multiplex PCR; TCRdb keeps only in-frame clonotypes and omits some of them. D and trimming were read from the DNA, whereas the V and J calls and clone size are those reported in that table. Here the sample spans 92,000 or so clones, around 72% being singletons. The entry originates in a study of blood T cell repertoires in COVID-19. Study-level background: Donors in the United States, Italy and Spain gave samples during acute or convalescent COVID-19. Sources were T cells, B-cell-depleted T cells, or PBMCs; the material itself was cDNA or gDNA.

Trimming shortened V by 3 bases and J by 3 bases, and 9 bases separated the two germline ends. Germline V gene lookup returns CDR1 LGHNA and CDR2 YNFKEQ. This CDR3 has 13 residues. The sample comprised peripheral blood. This rearrangement joins TRBV4-2 to TRBJ2-7; D may be TRBD1 (5 bases). The receptor's source is a woman older than 75 with acute or convalescent COVID-19. The CDR3 protein is CASSQDKYYEQYF. The CDR3 DNA reads TGTGCCAGCAGCCAGGACAAGTACTACGAGCAGTACTTC.